This T cell receptor beta chain came from a study of CD8 T cells in Susac syndrome. CD8+ and CD4+ T cells taken from blood had their TCR beta sequenced. In contrast to the negatively isolated CD8+ and CD4+ T cells, TEMRA cells were FACS-enriched. With random hexamers, about 0.5 to 1 ug RNA was reverse transcribed. The TCR beta CDR3 was amplified by immunoSEQ multiplex PCR across 54 Vbeta, 13 Jbeta. TCRdb re-analysed the immunoSEQ multiplex PCR reads in MiXCR, keeping a single row per CDR3 protein. The top ten hold about 0.19% of the sample, which has 150,000 or so distinct CDR3 sequences, roughly 94% seen once. Points on this clonotype: The antigen is unknown.

Whole-study findings and limits: As the study acknowledged, the number of individuals who were part of its TCR sequencing and HLA analysis was relatively small.

Unmatched junction bases numbered 12, after V lost 7 bases and J lost 7 bases. The CDR3 is 15 residues long. The germline CDR1 and CDR2 sequences are SEHNR and FQNEAQ (reference sequence). Sequences were obtained from CD8+ T cells from PBMCs. This sequence originates from a human donor with multiple sclerosis. This sequence joins TRBV7-9 and TRBJ2-1; 8 nucleotides agree with TRBD1. This CDR3 reads CASIYGQGKWNEQFF. The DNA for the CDR3 is TGTGCCAGCATCTACGGACAGGGAAAATGGAATGAGCAGTTCTTC.